The 24 T cell receptor beta chains given below trace back to one sample, sequenced in a study of T-cell memory formation after mild COVID-19 (dated by TCRdb to the early 2020s). The library was made by 5' RACE. The instrument was an Illumina NovaSeq 6000. TCRdb's own reprocessing of the public reads used fastp at Q25 and MiXCR and kept productive beta chains. Rows with one shared CDR3 protein collapse into an entry with the most common genes and DNA. The sample has roughly 130,000 distinct CDR3 sequences on record, roughly 6.2% of them singletons. Together, the top ten hold 2% to 2.5% of the sample. The sequencing input was PBMCs or a T cell subset sorted from them (not recorded which). These receptors all stem from an adult woman who had mild COVID-19 (a few samples of this study predate the infection). The sample titles of this study are shuffled in the database, so cell type and time point are left out; the donor was told from shared clones.

This clonotype was counted at least ten times. The V gene is TRBV11-2, the J gene TRBJ1-1; no reliable D call. V gave up 1 base and J gave up 3 bases, with 12 bases separating them. The CDR3 totals 15 residues. Per germline, CDR1 SGHAT and CDR2 FQNNGV. In DNA form, the CDR3 reads TGTGCCAGCAGCTTAGGTCCATTTCGCGACACTGAAGCTTTCTTT. This encodes CASSLGPFRDTEAFF.

Only a few counts were recorded for this clonotype. The J gene is TRBJ2-3, the V gene TRBV7-3, with D perhaps matching TRBD2 (6 bases). The CDR3 spans 14 residues. V lost 0 bases, J lost 14 bases, and 18 bases lay in between. CDR1 is SGHTA, CDR2 FQGTGA, per germline. The CDR3 DNA reads TGTGCCAGCAGCTTAACCCAGGCAGCCCGGGAGTGGTATTTT. It is translated as CASSLTQAAREWYF.

This clonotype was seen at least ten times. This rearrangement joins TRBV6-1 to TRBJ2-3; the D gene could be TRBD1 or TRBD2 (5 bases each). The germline CDR1 and CDR2 sequences are MNHNS and SASEGT. The V and J ends lost 3 bases and 1 base respectively, with 11 bases between them. This CDR3 region has 15 residues. CDR3 residues: CASSEGGGRTDTQYF. The CDR3 nucleotides read TGTGCCAGCAGTGAGGGTGGGGGTCGCACAGATACGCAGTATTTT.

The chain uses TRBV7-3 and TRBJ2-5, with D tentatively TRBD1 or TRBD2 (6 bases each). This CDR3 has 13 amino acids. Germline V gene data show CDR1 as SGHTA and CDR2 as FQGTGA. Trimming removed 5 bases at V and 5 bases at J, with 12 bases between. The chain's CDR3 is CASSARGPETQYF. Here the CDR3 DNA reads TGTGCCAGCAGCGCACGGGGGCCGGAGACCCAGTACTTC. The full variable domain, rest sourced from reference TRBV7-3 and TRBJ2-5, is GAGVSQTPSNKVTEKGKYVELRCDPISGHTALYWYRQSLGQGPEFLIYFQGTGAADDSGLPNDRFFAVRPEGSVSTLKIQRTERGDSAVYLCASSARGPETQYFGPGTRLLVL.

This chain connects TRBV18 to TRBJ2-1; the D gene could be TRBD1 or TRBD2 (5 bases each). Germline V gene lookup returns CDR1 KGHSH and CDR2 LQKENI. V gave up 3 bases and J gave up 15 bases, with 24 bases separating them. The CDR3 sequence is 15 residues long. CDR3 sequence: CASSPFRDLSVTAFF. The CDR3 bases are TGTGCCAGCTCACCTTTCCGGGACCTTTCCGTTACGGCGTTCTTC.

The sample holds many counts of this clonotype. The chain employs TRBV7-2 and TRBJ2-5; the D is unclear. The V end lost 10 bases, the J end lost 4 bases, and 7 bases lay between the germline ends. CDR3 size: 10 residues. Germline V gives CDR1 SGHTA, CDR2 FQGNSA. The CDR3 loop reads CATRGETQYF. In nucleotides, the CDR3 is TGTGCCACCCGAGGAGAGACCCAGTACTTC.

This clonotype is a singleton in its sample. V usage is TRBV7-8 and J usage is TRBJ2-1; the D gene could be TRBD1 or TRBD2 (6 bases each). V lost 0 bases and J 2 bases, leaving 11 bases between the germline ends. Germline-derived CDR1 and CDR2 are SGHVS and FQNEAQ. The CDR3 runs 16 residues. The CDR3 DNA follows: TGTGCCAGCAGCTTAGCGGGGGGCAGGACCTACAATGAGCAGTTCTTC. This codes for CASSLAGGRTYNEQFF.

The chain employs TRBV2 and TRBJ1-2; D gene uncertain. CDR3 size: 11 residues. Trimming removed 10 bases from V and 4 bases from J, with 10 bases in between. Germline V gives CDR1 SNHLY, CDR2 FYNNEI. DNA of the CDR3: TGTGCCACCACTTTCTCCTATGGCTACACCTTC. Translated, it gives CATTFSYGYTF.

Many counts were recorded for this clonotype. One junction end does not reproduce the germline sequence, and a read error may be involved. This chain's CDR3 is CASSQEPSLGEGVHF. CDR3 in DNA: TGTGCCAGCAGCCAAGAACCATCCTTGGGGGAGGGCGTCCATTTT. The rearrangement links TRBV4-2 to TRBJ2-3; TRBD2 matches at 7 bases. This CDR3 is 15 amino acids long. CDR1 is LGHNA, CDR2 YNFKEQ, per germline.

This clonotype showed up just a few times. This sequence joins TRBV4-1 and TRBJ1-2; D unclear. This CDR3 has 16 residues. The germline V gene encodes CDR1 MGHRA and CDR2 YSYEKL. The V end was cut by 1 base, the J end by 1 base, with 13 bases between. CDR3 DNA sequence: TGCGCCAGCAGCCAAGCTAAGTCCACCATTAACTATGGCTACACCTTC. It codes for CASSQAKSTINYGYTF.

The chain uses TRBV20-1 and TRBJ2-7; D is perhaps TRBD1 (6 bases). The CDR3 consists of 13 residues. Trimming cost V 3 bases and J 6 bases, with 15 bases left between them. The germline V gene has CDR1 DFQATT and CDR2 SNEGSKA (reference sequence). The CDR3 loop reads CSAREQGPGEQYF. CDR3 nucleotide sequence: TGCAGTGCTAGGGAACAGGGCCCAGGCGAGCAGTACTTC.

This clonotype has ten or more counts. V gene TRBV5-6 combines with J gene TRBJ1-6; D remains unclear. Germline loops: CDR1 SGHDT, CDR2 YYEEEE. The CDR3 contains 16 residues. V was clipped by 0 bases and J by 3 bases, with 10 bases between them. CDR3 nucleotide sequence: TGTGCCAGCAGCTTGGAGGGAACTCTCTATAATTCACCCCTCCACTTT. This gives the protein CASSLEGTLYNSPLHF.

The chain joins TRBV7-2 to TRBJ1-1, with a weak D call TRBD1 (6 bases). Germline CDR1 is SGHTA and CDR2 is FQGNSA. V was trimmed by 3 bases and J by 3 bases, leaving 17 bases between them. This CDR3 comprises 16 residues. Here the CDR3 reads CASSFEMQGRDTEAFF. DNA for the CDR3: TGTGCCAGCAGCTTCGAAATGCAGGGGAGGGACACTGAAGCTTTCTTT.

The V call is TRBV5-1, the J call TRBJ2-6; possibly TRBD1 or TRBD2 for D (5 bases each). The germline CDR1 and CDR2 sequences are SGHRS and YFSETQ. Trimming took 5 bases from V and 4 from J, leaving 10 bases between them. The CDR3 consists of 14 residues. The DNA of the CDR3 is TGCGCCAGCAGTAGAGGGGCCGGGGCCAACGTCCTGACTTTC. This translates into CASSRGAGANVLTF.

This clonotype appeared many times. The chain uses TRBV12-3 or TRBV12-4 and TRBJ1-2; 7 nucleotides line up with TRBD1. After removal of 4 bases from V and 2 bases from J, the junction contained 4 bases not matched to a gene. The CDR3 has 14 residues. The CDR3 region is CASSSWTGNYGYTF. CDR3 DNA: TGTGCCAGCAGTTCGTGGACAGGAAACTATGGCTACACCTTC.

This clonotype was seen only a few times. The rearrangement links TRBV4-1 to TRBJ2-5; TRBD1 is a possible D gene (6 bases). V lost 5 bases, J lost 4 bases, and 17 bases lay in between. Germline V gene sequence: CDR1 MGHRA, CDR2 YSYEKL. This CDR3 spans 15 amino acids. CDR3 residues: CASSGGHLSGETQYF. CDR3 DNA sequence: TGCGCCAGCAGCGGGGGACACCTCTCGGGAGAGACCCAGTACTTC.

This clonotype has only a few counts. The V gene is TRBV6-2 or TRBV6-3, the J gene TRBJ1-1; no clear D. The CDR3 sequence is 15 residues long. Trimming shortened V by 2 bases and J by 2 bases, and 12 bases separated the two germline ends. CDR1 is MNHEY and CDR2 is SVGEGT in the germline V gene. The CDR3, as DNA: TGTGCCAGCAGTTACCGGTGGCAGGCAAACACTGAAGCTTTCTTT. Its translation: CASSYRWQANTEAFF.

This clonotype has a handful of counts. J is TRBJ1-2 and V is TRBV18; the D is unclear. The V end was cut by 0 bases, the J end by 4 bases, with 9 bases between. The CDR3 spans 14 residues. Germline CDR1 is KGHSH and CDR2 is LQKENI. The CDR3 region has the DNA TGTGCCAGCTCACCACCGGGCAGGCCCTATGGCTACACCTTC. It codes for CASSPPGRPYGYTF.

V usage is TRBV5-1 and J usage is TRBJ1-1; 7 bases align to TRBD1. The CDR3 consists of 15 residues. Germline V gives CDR1 SGHRS, CDR2 YFSETQ. V dropped 3 bases and J dropped 1; count of bases not matched to a gene: 6. For the CDR3, the DNA is TGCGCCAGCAGCTCCGGGACAGTTAAGAACACTGAAGCTTTCTTT. It yields the protein CASSSGTVKNTEAFF.

The table lists this clonotype with many counts. The genes are TRBV12-3 or TRBV12-4 and TRBJ2-7, with TRBD1 identical over 8 bases. V gave up 8 bases and J gave up 2 bases; unmatched junction bases: 11. This CDR3 is 15 amino acids long. The CDR3 is CASATGDRTPYEQYF. CDR3 sequence (DNA): TGTGCCAGCGCCACTGGGGACAGGACCCCCTACGAGCAGTACTTC.

At least ten counts were recorded for this clonotype. V gene TRBV7-3 combines with J gene TRBJ2-2; D remains ambiguous. This CDR3 has 17 amino acids. Germline V lookup: CDR1 SGHTA, CDR2 FQGTGA. Trimming pared 5 bases from V and 0 bases from J, leaving 16 bases between. CDR3 protein: CASSPSRERSNTGELFF. The CDR3 DNA reads TGTGCCAGCAGCCCGTCACGCGAACGATCGAACACCGGGGAGCTGTTTTTT.

At least ten counts were recorded for this clonotype. The rearrangement joins TRBV12-3 or TRBV12-4 to TRBJ2-3; TRBD2 aligns across 13 bases. V lost 2 bases to trimming and J lost 0 bases; unmatched junction nucleotides: 2. This CDR3 region has 17 residues. The CDR3 nucleotides are TGTGCCAGCAGTTTACTGGGACTAGCGGGGAGCACAGATACGCAGTATTTT. It encodes CASSLLGLAGSTDTQYF.

This clonotype was counted only a few times. The chain links TRBV28 to TRBJ2-7, with TRBD2 matching over 10 bases. The CDR3 contains 13 residues. In germline, CDR1 is MDHEN, CDR2 SYDVKM. The V gene end was trimmed by 7 bases and the J gene end by 4 bases; junction bases not matched to a gene: 4. CDR3 in DNA: TGTGCCAGCACCAAGGGACTAGCGTACGAGCAGTACTTC. It yields the protein CASTKGLAYEQYF.

This clonotype was counted many times. V and J are TRBV15 and TRBJ2-3; D could derive from TRBD1 or TRBD2 (6 bases each). Between the trimmed V and J ends, which lost 5 bases and 3 bases, there was a span of 27 bases. The CDR3 contains 19 residues. The germline V gene encodes CDR1 LNHNV and CDR2 YYDKDF (reference sequence). The CDR3 here is CATSQYGGQGNTRTDTQYF. The DNA of the CDR3 is TGTGCCACCAGCCAATATGGAGGGCAGGGGAATACGAGGACAGATACGCAGTATTTT. Filled out from reference TRBV15 and TRBJ2-3, the complete variable domain reads DAMVIQNPRYQVTQFGKPVTLSCSQTLNHNVMYWYQQKSSQAPKLLFHYYDKDFNNEADTPDNFQSRRPNTSFCFLDIRSPGLGDTAMYLCATSQYGGQGNTRTDTQYFGPGTRLTVL.